The 24 T cell receptor beta chains presented below share a single source sample, sequenced in a study of T cells and Merkel cell carcinoma outcomes. Here immunoSEQ multiplex PCR was the method, and the copy in TCRdb shows in-frame clones only, minus some. In the table there are approximately 2,000 clones, roughly 73% of which are singletons. The sequenced sample consisted of tumor tissue from Merkel cell carcinoma. The receptors were gathered from a human donor with Merkel cell carcinoma.

The chain carries TRBV6-1 and TRBJ1-1; D is perhaps TRBD1 (5 bases). The CDR3 extends over 16 amino acids. From germline, CDR1 is MNHNS and CDR2 SASEGT. V lost 3 bases and J lost 5, with 19 bases in between. The CDR3 DNA sequence: TGTGCCAGCAGTGACCCCTACTTAGGGGCAAGAACTGAAGCTTTCTTT. Translating it yields CASSDPYLGARTEAFF.

V and J are TRBV6-5 and TRBJ2-7, with 8 bases fitting TRBD1. The CDR3 runs to 14 residues. Losses at the gene ends were 7 bases for V and 6 bases for J; bases not matched to a gene: 11. CDR1 and CDR2 from the germline V gene are MNHEY and SVGAGI. CDR3 in DNA: TGTGCCAGCACCGTGACAGGGGCGTCCAGCGAGCAGTACTTC. Translation: CASTVTGASSEQYF.

The J gene is TRBJ2-7, the V gene TRBV10-3; 7 positions match TRBD2. The CDR3 has 11 amino acids. Trimming removed 11 bases from V and 4 bases from J; junction bases left unmatched: 5. In germline, CDR1 is ENHRY, CDR2 SYGVKD. The CDR3 DNA is TGTGCCTCAAAGCGGGGATACGAGCAGTACTTC. This gives the protein CASKRGYEQYF.

The V and J genes are TRBV7-9 and TRBJ1-2; 8 bases fit TRBD1. CDR1 SEHNR and CDR2 FQNEAQ come from the germline V gene (reference sequence). The V segment lost 1 base and the J segment 3 bases; nucleotides outside the gene matches: 4. The CDR3 length is 15 residues. CDR3 residues: CASSLGTGMDYGYTF. The DNA of the CDR3 is TGTGCCAGCAGCTTAGGGACAGGGATGGACTATGGCTACACCTTC. The variable domain in full, with the rest retrieved from reference TRBV7-9 and TRBJ1-2, is DTGVSQNPRHKITKRGQNVTFRCDPISEHNRLYWYRQTLGQGPEFLTYFQNEAQLEKSRLLSDRFSAERPKGSFSTLEIQRTEQGDSAMYLCASSLGTGMDYGYTFGSGTRLTVV.

J is TRBJ2-7 and V is TRBV9; 12 bases map to TRBD2. Looked up from germline, CDR1 is SGDLS and CDR2 is YYNGEE. Unmatched junction bases numbered 4, after V lost 4 bases and J lost 2 bases. This CDR3 is 15 amino acids long. The CDR3 DNA reads TGTGCCAGCAGCCCCCGACTAGCGGGAGCCTACGAGCAGTACTTC. Residues: CASSPRLAGAYEQYF. Combining the CDR3 with reference TRBV9 and TRBJ2-7 gives the whole variable domain DSGVTQTPKHLITATGQRVTLRCSPRSGDLSVYWYQQSLDQGLQFLIQYYNGEERAKGNILERFSAQQFPDLHSELNLSSLELGDSALYFCASSPRLAGAYEQYFGPGTRLTVT.

The rearrangement uses TRBV18 and TRBJ1-2, with D unresolved. V lost 0 bases and J lost 4, with 12 bases in between. The CDR3 spans 15 residues. Looked up from germline, CDR1 is KGHSH and CDR2 is LQKENI. The CDR3 DNA reads TGTGCCAGCTCACCACCAATCGCAGCCACCTATGGCTACACCTTC. Protein: CASSPPIAATYGYTF.

This chain connects TRBV4-3 to TRBJ1-1, with a possible D match to TRBD1 (6 bases). The V end was cut by 0 bases, the J end by 5 bases, with 10 bases between. Germline CDR1 and CDR2: LGHNA and YSLEER. The CDR3 has 14 amino acids. DNA of the CDR3: TGCGCCAGCAGCCAAGAAGGGGGTTGGACTGAAGCTTTCTTT. Translating it yields CASSQEGGWTEAFF.

This clone was seen only a few times. The CDR3 region has the DNA TGCGCCAGCAGCTTGGTCGGGACGTTGGATGAGCAGTTCTTC. Protein: CASSLVGTLDEQFF. The chain is built from TRBV5-1 and TRBJ2-1; D may match TRBD1 or TRBD2 (5 bases each). CDR1 SGHRS and CDR2 YFSETQ come from the germline V gene. CDR3 size: 14 residues. Deletions cut 0 bases from V and 8 bases from J, with 12 bases between.

The chain has TRBV6-5 and TRBJ1-1, with D hard to call. Between the trimmed V and J ends, which lost 5 bases and 7 bases, there was a span of 11 bases. The CDR3 has 12 residues. Germline-derived CDR1 and CDR2 are MNHEY and SVGAGI. The chain's CDR3 is CASSLRTGEAFF. Here the CDR3 DNA reads TGTGCCAGCAGTCTTAGGACGGGTGAAGCTTTCTTT.

The chain recombines TRBV5-1 with TRBJ1-4, with 7 nucleotides matching TRBD1. This CDR3 has 18 residues. The V and J ends lost 2 bases and 7 bases, in that order; junction bases with no gene match: 17. Germline CDR1 and CDR2: SGHRS and YFSETQ. CDR3 sequence: CASSFSGQSLPGGEKLFF. The CDR3 DNA follows: TGCGCCAGCAGCTTCTCGGGACAGAGCCTACCGGGAGGTGAAAAACTGTTTTTT.

This clone was recorded a few times. The V call is TRBV2, the J call TRBJ1-4; tentatively, D is TRBD1 (6 bases). V gave up 5 bases and J gave up 7 bases, with 17 bases separating them. This CDR3 has 15 residues. Germline V gene data show CDR1 as SNHLY and CDR2 as FYNNEI. This chain's CDR3 is CASSTTRGRGEKLFF. The CDR3 nucleotides read TGTGCCAGCAGTACCACAAGGGGCAGGGGTGAAAAACTGTTTTTT.

The V gene is TRBV6-5, the J gene TRBJ2-7, with 7 bases identical to TRBD1. The J segment lost 4 bases and the V segment lost 6 bases, leaving 6 bases of the junction unmatched. This CDR3 is built from 13 residues. Germline lookup yields CDR1 MNHEY and CDR2 SVGAGI. For the CDR3, the DNA is TGTGCCAGCAGCAGGGACAGCAATTACGAGCAGTACTTC. Its protein is CASSRDSNYEQYF.

This rearrangement joins TRBV28 to TRBJ2-1, with D tentatively TRBD2 (5 bases). The V end lost 3 bases, the J end lost 8 bases, and 14 bases lay between the germline ends. The CDR3 runs 14 residues. Germline-derived CDR1 and CDR2 are MDHEN and SYDVKM. Written as DNA, the CDR3 is TGTGCCAGCAGTTTTTCCAGCGGTTGGGATGAGCAGTTCTTC. It yields the protein CASSFSSGWDEQFF.

The chain recombines TRBV18 with TRBJ1-3, with unresolved D. This CDR3 is 13 amino acids long. Trimming removed 3 bases from V and 1 base from J, with 4 bases in between. Germline V CDR1 and CDR2: KGHSH, LQKENI. CDR3 sequence reads: CASSPSSGNTIYF. The CDR3 nucleotides are TGTGCCAGCTCACCGTCGTCTGGAAACACCATATATTTT.

This chain connects TRBV7-9 to TRBJ2-5; unclear D gene. Germline CDR1 is SEHNR and CDR2 is FQNEAQ (reference sequence). Trimming took 1 base from V and 1 from J, leaving 7 bases between them. This CDR3 is built from 14 residues. Here the CDR3 reads CASSLVVSQETQYF. The CDR3 nucleotides are TGTGCCAGCAGCTTAGTGGTCAGCCAAGAGACCCAGTACTTC.

CDR3 in amino acids: CASSPAGVTYEQYF. CDR3 nucleotides: TGTGCCAGCAGCCCCGCCGGGGTCACCTACGAGCAGTACTTC. V is TRBV7-2 and J is TRBJ2-7; D is possibly TRBD2 (5 bases). The CDR3 extends over 14 amino acids. Trimming took off 5 bases at V and 2 bases at J, with 13 bases between the two ends. Germline-derived CDR1 and CDR2 are SGHTA and FQGNSA.

This sequence joins TRBV7-9 and TRBJ1-1; no reliable D call. V was cut by 5 bases and J by 8 bases, with 12 bases left in between. Germline assignment: CDR1 SEHNR and CDR2 FQNEAQ (reference sequence). This CDR3 contains 12 residues. The CDR3 nucleotides are TGTGCCAGCAGCCCTGCCCTATCGGAAGCTTTCTTT. This encodes CASSPALSEAFF.

The rearrangement links TRBV7-2 to TRBJ2-7; the match to TRBD2 covers 8 bases. Trimming took 4 bases from V and 0 from J; bases not matched to a gene: 2. Per germline, CDR1 SGHTA and CDR2 FQGNSA. CDR3 length: 14 residues. The CDR3: CASSSLADSYEQYF. The DNA of the CDR3 is TGTGCCAGCAGCTCACTAGCGGACTCCTACGAGCAGTACTTC.

The V call is TRBV28, the J call TRBJ1-1, with no clear D. This CDR3 spans 11 amino acids. Trimming shortened V by 6 bases and J by 6 bases, and 8 bases separated the two germline ends. The V gene's germline CDR1 is MDHEN and CDR2 SYDVKM. The CDR3 loop reads CASRAVAEAFF. CDR3 bases: TGTGCCAGCAGGGCAGTGGCTGAAGCTTTCTTT.

The CDR3 spells CASSLDLAGLQYF. CDR3 DNA sequence: TGTGCCAGCAGCTTGGATCTAGCGGGCCTCCAGTACTTC. This chain connects TRBV5-4 to TRBJ2-7; 8 bases are a match to TRBD2. Germline-derived CDR1 and CDR2 are SGHNT and YYREEE (reference sequence). Trimming removed 0 bases from V and 10 bases from J; junction bases left unmatched: 6. The CDR3 covers 13 residues.

The CDR3: CASSLGPSVGRMSYEQYF. CDR3 nucleotide sequence: TGTGCCAGCAGCTTAGGGCCCTCTGTTGGGCGGATGAGCTACGAGCAGTACTTC. The rearrangement joins TRBV7-6 to TRBJ2-7; no reliable D call. Germline V gives CDR1 SGHVS, CDR2 FNYEAQ. Between the trimmed V and J ends, which lost 1 base and 3 bases, there was a span of 22 bases. The CDR3 has 18 amino acids. Drawing the rest from reference TRBV7-6 and TRBJ2-7, the complete variable domain is GAGVSQSPRYKVTKRGQDVALRCDPISGHVSLYWYRQALGQGPEFLTYFNYEAQQDKSGLPNDRFSAERPEGSISTLTIQRTEQRDSAMYRCASSLGPSVGRMSYEQYFGPGTRLTVT.

V usage is TRBV11-2 and J usage is TRBJ1-1, with unresolved D. Trimming shortened V by 6 bases and J by 3 bases, and 5 bases separated the two germline ends. Germline assignment: CDR1 SGHAT and CDR2 FQNNGV. The CDR3 has 11 amino acids. CDR3 bases: TGTGCCAGCAGAGGTTACACTGAAGCTTTCTTT. It encodes CASRGYTEAFF.

The gene calls are TRBV9 and TRBJ2-2; weak D call: TRBD1 (6 bases). Trimming left V 2 bases short and J 5 bases short, with 13 bases between. Germline V gene sequence: CDR1 SGDLS, CDR2 YYNGEE. This CDR3 has 15 residues. In DNA form, the CDR3 reads TGTGCCAGCAGCGTCGGCAGGGGCTGGACCGGGGAGCTGTTTTTT. Amino acids: CASSVGRGWTGELFF.

The chain employs TRBV18 and TRBJ1-6; D might be TRBD1 (6 bases). Trimming took off 3 bases at V and 4 bases at J, with 10 bases between the two ends. The CDR3 runs 15 residues. Per the germline V gene, CDR1 is KGHSH and CDR2 is LQKENI. CDR3: CASSPGQGYNSPLHF. The CDR3 coding sequence is TGTGCCAGCTCACCCGGGCAGGGGTATAATTCACCCCTCCACTTT.